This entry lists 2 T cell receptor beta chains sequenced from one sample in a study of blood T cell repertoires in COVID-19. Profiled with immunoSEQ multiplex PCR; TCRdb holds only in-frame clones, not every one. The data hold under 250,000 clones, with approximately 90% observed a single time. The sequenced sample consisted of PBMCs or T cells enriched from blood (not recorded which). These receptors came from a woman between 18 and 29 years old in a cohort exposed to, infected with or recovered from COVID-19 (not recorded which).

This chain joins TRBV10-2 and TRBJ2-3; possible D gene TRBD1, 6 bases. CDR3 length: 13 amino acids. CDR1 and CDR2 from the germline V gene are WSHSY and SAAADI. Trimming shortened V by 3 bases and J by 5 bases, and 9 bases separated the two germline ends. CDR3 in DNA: TGCGCCAGCAGTGAACCACAGGGAGATACGCAGTATTTT. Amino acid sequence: CASSEPQGDTQYF.

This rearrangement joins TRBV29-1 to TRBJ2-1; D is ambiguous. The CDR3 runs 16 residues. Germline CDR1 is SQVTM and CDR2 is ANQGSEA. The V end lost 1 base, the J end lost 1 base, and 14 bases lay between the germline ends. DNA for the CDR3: TGCAGCGTTGAAGGGGTTGGAGATAATTCCTACAATGAGCAGTTCTTC. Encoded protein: CSVEGVGDNSYNEQFF.